This entry lists 11 T cell receptor beta chains sequenced from one sample in a study of blood T cell repertoires in COVID-19. Assay used: immunoSEQ multiplex PCR; TCRdb lists only in-frame clones, some missing. Of about 94,000 clones in the sample, approximately 86% were seen once. Sample: peripheral blood. The receptors originated from a woman aged 55-70 years in a cohort sampled during active or convalescent COVID-19.

V and J are TRBV7-9 and TRBJ1-1, with D possibly being TRBD1 (5 bases). CDR3 length: 17 amino acids. Deletions cut 1 base from V and 2 bases from J, with 17 bases between. Germline V gene data show CDR1 as SEHNR and CDR2 as FQNEAQ (reference sequence). CDR3 amino acids: CASSLVDGALINTEAFF. CDR3 bases: TGTGCCAGCAGCTTAGTGGATGGGGCGCTTATAAACACTGAAGCTTTCTTT.

This clone was recorded only once. V gene TRBV5-1 combines with J gene TRBJ2-7, with 8 bases identical to TRBD1. This CDR3 spans 14 amino acids. V lost 1 base and J lost 2; bases outside the gene matches: 2. Germline V gene lookup returns CDR1 SGHRS and CDR2 YFSETQ. CDR3: CASSLLTGAYEQYF. CDR3 nucleotides: TGCGCCAGCAGCTTGTTGACAGGGGCCTACGAGCAGTACTTC.

The rearrangement links TRBV7-9 to TRBJ1-5; possibly TRBD1 for D (5 bases). Trimming shortened V by 0 bases and J by 7 bases, and 13 bases separated the two germline ends. Germline CDR1 SEHNR, CDR2 FQNEAQ (reference sequence). This CDR3 region has 15 residues. For the CDR3, the DNA is TGTGCCAGCAGCTTAGCGGGGCAAATGGGGCAGCCCCAGCATTTT. It codes for CASSLAGQMGQPQHF.

This chain connects TRBV18 to TRBJ1-3; 8 nucleotides align to TRBD1. This CDR3 is built from 15 residues. V lost 6 bases to trimming and J lost 0 bases; unmatched junction nucleotides: 4. The germline CDR1 and CDR2 sequences are KGHSH and LQKENI. In DNA form, the CDR3 reads TGTGCCAGCTCTCTCGGGACAGGCTCTGGAAACACCATATATTTT. Protein: CASSLGTGSGNTIYF.

The chain has TRBV5-5 and TRBJ1-2; D not certain. The CDR3 sequence is 13 residues long. Germline loops: CDR1 SGHKS, CDR2 YYEKEE (reference sequence). Trimming took 3 bases from V and 2 from J, leaving 8 bases between them. The CDR3 DNA reads as TGTGCCAGCAGCTCCGACTTCAACTATGGCTACACCTTC. It encodes CASSSDFNYGYTF. Drawing the rest from reference TRBV5-5 and TRBJ1-2, the complete variable domain is DAGVTQSPTHLIKTRGQQVTLRCSPISGHKSVSWYQQVLGQGPQFIFQYYEKEERGRGNFPDRFSARQFPNYSSELNVNALLLGDSALYLCASSSDFNYGYTFGSGTRLTVV.

The V call is TRBV7-9, the J call TRBJ1-5; D perhaps matches TRBD1 (6 bases). Trimming took 3 bases from V and 4 from J, leaving 13 bases between them. The CDR3 loop spans 15 amino acids. CDR1 and CDR2 (germline): SEHNR, FQNEAQ (reference sequence). The CDR3 here is CASSFGQTANQPQHF. The CDR3 nucleotides read TGTGCCAGCAGCTTCGGACAGACTGCTAATCAGCCCCAGCATTTT.

This clone was seen just once. This chain links TRBV28 with TRBJ1-6; possible D gene TRBD1, 6 bases. V was trimmed by 9 bases and J by 2 bases, leaving 14 bases between them. The CDR3 totals 15 residues. Per germline, CDR1 MDHEN and CDR2 SYDVKM. In DNA form, the CDR3 reads TGTGCCAGTGGGGTGGGGGCCACCTATAATTCACCCCTCCACTTT. It specifies CASGVGATYNSPLHF.

This clone was observed once. V gene TRBV9 combines with J gene TRBJ2-5; TRBD2 matches at 8 bases. This CDR3 region has 16 residues. The trim removed 2 bases at V and 0 bases at J, leaving 6 bases unmatched. Germline lookup yields CDR1 SGDLS and CDR2 YYNGEE. The CDR3 DNA follows: TGTGCCAGCAGCGTGTTAACTAGCGGTAACCAAGAGACCCAGTACTTC. It yields the protein CASSVLTSGNQETQYF.

The CDR3 protein is CASSSPGGTGELFF. The CDR3 bases are TGTGCCAGCAGCTCCCCAGGGGGGACCGGGGAGCTGTTTTTT. The chain employs TRBV7-3 and TRBJ2-2; the D gene is possibly TRBD1 (7 bases). Germline loops: CDR1 SGHTA, CDR2 FQGTGA. The V gene lost 4 bases and the J gene lost 5 bases, with 11 bases spanning the gap. The CDR3 contains 14 residues. Looking up the rest from reference TRBV7-3 and TRBJ2-2 gives the full variable domain: GAGVSQTPSNKVTEKGKYVELRCDPISGHTALYWYRQSLGQGPEFLIYFQGTGAADDSGLPNDRFFAVRPEGSVSTLKIQRTERGDSAVYLCASSSPGGTGELFFGEGSRLTVL.

V is TRBV29-1 and J is TRBJ2-7, with 7 bases matching TRBD1. Trimming cost V 6 bases and J 2 bases; bases outside gene matches: 10. The CDR3 has 14 residues. From germline, CDR1 is SQVTM and CDR2 ANQGSEA. The CDR3 DNA is TGCAGCGTGTCAGGGGGAGCCTTGACCTACGAGCAGTACTTC. The encoded protein is CSVSGGALTYEQYF.

The J gene is TRBJ2-5, the V gene TRBV5-1; 13 bases agree with TRBD2. The junction had 5 bases not matched to a gene; V was cut back by 4 bases and J by 2 bases. Germline values: CDR1 SGHRS, CDR2 YFSETQ. CDR3 length equals 16 residues. DNA of the CDR3: TGCGCCAGCAGCCTCGGGACTAGCGGGACTCAAGAGACCCAGTACTTC. Its protein is CASSLGTSGTQETQYF.